The 5 T cell receptor beta chains below come from one sample, sequenced in a study of blood T cell repertoires in COVID-19. Profiled with immunoSEQ multiplex PCR; TCRdb holds only in-frame clones, not every one. There are some 45,000 clones in the sample; nearly 85% occur only once, and 8% to 10% lies in the top ten. The sample was peripheral blood. The source is a man older than 75 in a cohort sampled during active COVID-19.

The chain employs TRBV12-3 or TRBV12-4 and TRBJ1-2, with 9 bases matching TRBD1. This CDR3 is 12 amino acids long. V shed 6 bases and J 8 bases; nucleotides not matched to a gene: 4. CDR3 sequence (DNA): TGTGCCAGCAGAACAGGGGGCGGGGGCTACACCTTC. It yields the protein CASRTGGGGYTF.

The J gene is TRBJ1-2, the V gene TRBV14; D is uncertain. This CDR3 region has 13 residues. Germline values: CDR1 SGHDN, CDR2 FVKESK. V gave up 1 base and J gave up 0 bases, with 3 bases separating them. CDR3 protein: CASSQAANYGYTF. Here the CDR3 DNA reads TGTGCCAGCAGCCAAGCAGCTAACTATGGCTACACCTTC.

This chain uses TRBV5-1 with TRBJ2-2; 11 nucleotides line up with TRBD1. V gave up 7 bases and J gave up 5 bases; unmatched junction bases: 1. From germline, CDR1 is SGHRS and CDR2 YFSETQ. The CDR3 is made up of 13 amino acids. The CDR3 region is CASGQGATGELFF. The CDR3 coding sequence is TGCGCCAGCGGACAGGGGGCGACCGGGGAGCTGTTTTTT.

Details on this clone: This same CDR3 is encoded by further DNA sequences in the sample. The chain joins TRBV3-1 (or the pseudogene TRBV3-2) to TRBJ2-7; D is unclear. Trimming removed 2 bases at V and 1 base at J, with 3 bases between. The CDR3 runs 12 residues. Looked up from germline, CDR1 is LGHDT and CDR2 is YNNKEL (reference sequence). CDR3 residues: CASSQLSYEQYF. CDR3 nucleotides: TGTGCCAGCAGCCAACTGTCCTACGAGCAGTACTTC.

This chain uses TRBV7-9 with TRBJ1-4; D call uncertain. The CDR3 loop spans 14 amino acids. The V end was cut by 1 base, the J end by 8 bases, with 11 bases between. CDR1 SEHNR and CDR2 FQNEAQ come from the germline V gene (reference sequence). Here the CDR3 reads CASSLGQQLEKLFF. The CDR3 bases are TGTGCCAGCAGCTTAGGACAACAGCTCGAAAAACTGTTTTTT.